A single sample is the source of the 22 T cell receptor beta chains below, sequenced in a study of cytomegalovirus exposure and HLA in healthy donors (dated by TCRdb to 2016 to 2017). Libraries were built with the immunoSEQ multiplex PCR assay. For the multiplex PCR, a mixture combining 60 forward primers for TCR Vbeta segments and 13 reverse primers for TCR Jbeta segments was used. The clones in this table, taken by TCRdb from immuneACCESS, are in-frame only. Not every clone is retained; where verified, under half of the shortfall comes from an unresolved V gene, and the cause of the rest is unknown. The sample has about 150,000 clones on record, about 80% of them singletons. The ten largest clones represent about 1.4% of the sample. The sequencing input was PBMCs. The receptors were sampled from a woman aged 25 to 39 in good health and CMV-seropositive.

The chain is built from TRBV13 and TRBJ2-3, with 9 nucleotides matching TRBD2. This CDR3 region has 20 residues. Germline trimming cut 0 bases from V and 1 base from J; bases unmatched to any gene: 14. Germline V gives CDR1 PRHDT, CDR2 FYEKMQ (reference sequence). Here the CDR3 DNA reads TGTGCCAGCAGCTTAGGCGACTGGGTAGCGGGAGTAAGGGGCACAGATACGCAGTATTTT. It specifies CASSLGDWVAGVRGTDTQYF.

V gene TRBV27 combines with J gene TRBJ1-5; perhaps TRBD1 as D (5 bases). The CDR3 has 15 amino acids. Trimming cost V 5 bases and J 2 bases, with 13 bases left between them. The V gene's germline CDR1 is MNHEY and CDR2 SMNVEV (reference sequence). CDR3 in DNA: TGTGCCAGCAGTGCTCTAGGGGAAGGCAATCAGCCCCAGCATTTT. This translates into CASSALGEGNQPQHF.

CDR3 sequence (DNA): TGTGCCAGCAGCAGGGGACTAGCGGACCAAGAGACCCAGTACTTC. Amino acid sequence: CASSRGLADQETQYF. The chain is built from TRBV9 and TRBJ2-5; 11 bases fit TRBD2. This CDR3 has 15 residues. Losses at the gene ends were 4 bases for V and 0 bases for J; bases not matched to a gene: 2. CDR1 is SGDLS and CDR2 is YYNGEE in the germline V gene.

This clone was detected only once. The V and J genes are TRBV5-4 and TRBJ2-7; 13 bases agree with TRBD2. This CDR3 has 16 amino acids. Per the germline V gene, CDR1 is SGHNT and CDR2 is YYREEE (reference sequence). The ends lost 4 bases at V and 3 bases at J; junction bases unmatched: 7. The DNA of the CDR3 is TGTGCCAGCAGCCCCGGACTAGCGGGAGTCCTCTACGAGCAGTACTTC. It encodes CASSPGLAGVLYEQYF.

The genes are TRBV6-5 and TRBJ1-2; D is uncertain. Trimming shortened V by 5 bases and J by 3 bases, and 10 bases separated the two germline ends. This CDR3 is built from 13 residues. The germline gives CDR1 MNHEY, CDR2 SVGAGI. The chain's CDR3 is CASSQRRDYGYTF. CDR3 DNA: TGTGCCAGCAGTCAAAGACGGGACTATGGCTACACCTTC.

The J gene is TRBJ2-2, the V gene TRBV28, with 14 bases fitting TRBD2. The J segment lost 6 bases and the V segment lost 0 bases, leaving 6 bases of the junction unmatched. CDR3 size: 18 residues. CDR1 MDHEN and CDR2 SYDVKM come from the germline V gene. This chain's CDR3 is CASSLWGLAGADPGELFF. As DNA, the CDR3 is TGTGCCAGCAGTTTATGGGGACTAGCGGGAGCGGATCCCGGGGAGCTGTTTTTT.

This clone has a handful of counts. This chain joins TRBV30 and TRBJ2-3; unclear D gene. The CDR3 loop spans 12 amino acids. Germline CDR1 is GTSNPN and CDR2 is SVGIG (reference sequence). V lost 4 bases to trimming and J lost 6 bases, with 11 bases between them. CDR3 region: CAWTVYADTQYF. CDR3 DNA sequence: TGTGCCTGGACGGTGTATGCGGATACGCAGTATTTT. The full variable domain, rest sourced from reference TRBV30 and TRBJ2-3, is SQTIHQWPATLVQPVGSPLSLECTVEGTSNPNLYWYRQAAGRGLQLLFYSVGIGQISSEVPQNLSASRPQDRQFILSSKKLLLSDSGFYLCAWTVYADTQYFGPGTRLTVL.

V is TRBV15 and J is TRBJ2-5, with 8 nucleotides matching TRBD2. The J segment lost 4 bases and the V segment lost 1 base, leaving 11 bases of the junction unmatched. The CDR3 totals 17 residues. From germline, CDR1 is LNHNV and CDR2 YYDKDF (reference sequence). The CDR3 DNA reads TGTGCCACCAGCAGAGTCCCAATAGGGGCGGGAGGAGAGACCCAGTACTTC. Translation gives CATSRVPIGAGGETQYF. Combining the CDR3 with reference TRBV15 and TRBJ2-5 gives the whole variable domain DAMVIQNPRYQVTQFGKPVTLSCSQTLNHNVMYWYQQKSSQAPKLLFHYYDKDFNNEADTPDNFQSRRPNTSFCFLDIRSPGLGDTAMYLCATSRVPIGAGGETQYFGPGTRLLVL.

The rearrangement joins TRBV28 to TRBJ1-2; 9 bases match TRBD1. V dropped 4 bases and J dropped 3; count of bases not matched to a gene: 9. This CDR3 has 16 residues. Germline V CDR1 and CDR2: MDHEN, SYDVKM. The DNA for the CDR3 is TGTGCCAGCAGTTCCCTCACAGGGGGCAGTCACTATGGCTACACCTTC. Its protein product is CASSSLTGGSHYGYTF.

The chain uses TRBV11-3 and TRBJ2-5; D is perhaps TRBD1 (6 bases). From germline, CDR1 is SGHNT and CDR2 YENEEA. This CDR3 region has 15 residues. The germline V and J ends were trimmed by 1 base and 3 bases, with 12 bases remaining between them. CDR3 bases: TGTGCCAGCAGCTTAGGTCAGGGGCGCGAAGAGACCCAGTACTTC. Its translation is CASSLGQGREETQYF.

This rearrangement joins TRBV10-1 to TRBJ2-7; TRBD1 is a possible D gene (5 bases). There are 15 residues in the CDR3. The germline gives CDR1 WNHNN, CDR2 SYGVQD (reference sequence). V lost 5 bases to trimming and J lost 3 bases, with 17 bases between them. The CDR3 coding sequence is TGCGCCAGCAGTCCCGGCAGGGCTATTAACTACGAGCAGTACTTC. Protein product: CASSPGRAINYEQYF.

This clone appeared once. The rearrangement uses TRBV28 and TRBJ2-7; perhaps TRBD1 as D (7 bases). Germline V CDR1 and CDR2: MDHEN, SYDVKM. CDR3 length equals 13 residues. V shed 7 bases and J shed 3 bases, with 13 bases lying between them. The CDR3 reads CASIPQGGYEQYF. CDR3 nucleotides: TGTGCCAGCATCCCCCAGGGGGGCTACGAGCAGTACTTC.

V is TRBV11-3 and J is TRBJ2-5; 10 bases fit TRBD2. From germline, CDR1 is SGHNT and CDR2 YENEEA. V shed 4 bases and J 4 bases; nucleotides not matched to a gene: 6. The CDR3 is made up of 15 amino acids. The CDR3 nucleotides read TGTGCCAGCAGCTCCCTAGCGGGAGTACGAGAGACCCAGTACTTC. Protein: CASSSLAGVRETQYF.

The chain couples TRBV7-6 to TRBJ2-3; possibly TRBD2 for D (5 bases). The CDR3 length is 13 residues. CDR1 is SGHVS and CDR2 is FNYEAQ in the germline V gene. With 2 bases removed from V and 5 bases from J, the gap between germline ends came to 8 bases. The CDR3 is CASSLSGRDTQYF. The CDR3 DNA sequence: TGTGCCAGCAGCTTAAGCGGTCGAGATACGCAGTATTTT.

The chain links TRBV19 to TRBJ2-1; 10 positions agree with TRBD2. The CDR3 has 15 amino acids. CDR1 and CDR2 (germline): LNHDA, SQIVND (reference sequence). With 2 bases clipped from V and 8 bases from J, the junction kept 6 bases outside the gene matches. CDR3 loop: CASSISGRAGDEQFF. As DNA, the CDR3 is TGTGCCAGTAGTATAAGCGGGAGGGCCGGTGATGAGCAGTTCTTC.

The DNA of the CDR3 is TGTGCCAGCAGCTTGGCGGCTAGCGCCGTACGAGATACGCAGTATTTT. Amino acids: CASSLAASAVRDTQYF. The genes are TRBV5-4 and TRBJ2-3; D might be TRBD2 (6 bases). Trimming shortened V by 0 bases and J by 5 bases, and 16 bases separated the two germline ends. This CDR3 has 16 residues. Germline values: CDR1 SGHNT, CDR2 YYREEE (reference sequence).

The chain carries TRBV11-3 and TRBJ1-2; 7 nucleotides agree with TRBD1. With 5 bases clipped from V and 2 bases from J, the junction kept 2 bases outside the gene matches. Germline CDR1 SGHNT, CDR2 YENEEA. CDR3 length equals 13 residues. The CDR3, as DNA: TGTGCCAGCAGCCCGGACAGGAACTATGGCTACACCTTC. It yields the protein CASSPDRNYGYTF. The full variable domain, with the rest looked up from reference TRBV11-3 and TRBJ1-2, is EAGVVQSPRYKIIEKKQPVAFWCNPISGHNTLYWYLQNLGQGPELLIRYENEEAVDDSQLPKDRFSAERLKGVDSTLKIQPAELGDSAVYLCASSPDRNYGYTFGSGTRLTVV.

The genes are TRBV11-3 and TRBJ2-5; 13 bases agree with TRBD2. V was clipped by 5 bases and J by 5 bases; unmatched bases: 5. This CDR3 spans 15 amino acids. The germline V gene encodes CDR1 SGHNT and CDR2 YENEEA. CDR3 sequence (DNA): TGTGCCAGCAGCCTGGGACTAGCGGGATACGAGACCCAGTACTTC. Its translation: CASSLGLAGYETQYF.

The chain is built from TRBV11-2 and TRBJ2-2, with a possible D match to TRBD2 (6 bases). From germline, CDR1 is SGHAT and CDR2 FQNNGV. The CDR3 spans 15 residues. Trimming removed 8 bases at V and 4 bases at J, with 17 bases between. As DNA, the CDR3 is TGTGCCAGCCGGATAGCGGCCGACGGCACCGGGGAGCTGTTTTTT. It yields the protein CASRIAADGTGELFF.

This clone occurred a few times. The rearrangement uses TRBV14 and TRBJ1-3; D possibly corresponds to TRBD1 (5 bases). Germline CDR1 is SGHDN and CDR2 is FVKESK. The CDR3 has 21 amino acids. V was cut by 10 bases and J by 3 bases, with 37 bases left in between. The CDR3 region has the DNA TGTGCCATCTTTTTAACAGGCTGGTGGGTAATAGAAAGCATAGGTGGAAACACCATATATTTT. Protein product: CAIFLTGWWVIESIGGNTIYF.

CDR3 DNA: TGTGCCAGCAGCAAAAGGGGGACAGGGAATTGGTTCTTC. As protein: CASSKRGTGNWFF. The V call is TRBV21-1, the J call TRBJ2-1; TRBD1, the table's D call, was not compared with the DNA. TRBV21-1 is termed a pseudogene. The CDR3 runs to 13 residues.

The genes are TRBV5-1 and TRBJ2-7; D uncertain. The CDR3 covers 15 residues. Germline V gene sequence: CDR1 SGHRS, CDR2 YFSETQ. V was pared by 3 bases and J by 2 bases, with 15 bases between. The chain's CDR3 is CASSSGGGLAYEQYF. DNA of the CDR3: TGCGCCAGCAGCTCCGGTGGCGGATTGGCCTACGAGCAGTACTTC. The complete variable domain, with remaining parts taken from reference TRBV5-1 and TRBJ2-7, reads KAGVTQTPRYLIKTRGQQVTLSCSPISGHRSVSWYQQTPGQGLQFLFEYFSETQRNKGNFPGRFSGRQFSNSRSEMNVSTLELGDSALYLCASSSGGGLAYEQYFGPGTRLTVT.